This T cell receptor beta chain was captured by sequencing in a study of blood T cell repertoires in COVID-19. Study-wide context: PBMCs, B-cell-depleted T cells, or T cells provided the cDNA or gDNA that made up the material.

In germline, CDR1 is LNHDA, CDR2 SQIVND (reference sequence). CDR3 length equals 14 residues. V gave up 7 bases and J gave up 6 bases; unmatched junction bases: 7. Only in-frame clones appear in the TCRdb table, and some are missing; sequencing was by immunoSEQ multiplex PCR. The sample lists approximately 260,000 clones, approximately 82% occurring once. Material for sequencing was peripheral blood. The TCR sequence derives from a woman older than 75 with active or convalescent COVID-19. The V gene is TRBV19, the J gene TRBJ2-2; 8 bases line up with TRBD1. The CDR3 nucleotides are TGTGCCAGTAATCCAGGGGGCATCTCCGGGGAGCTGTTTTTT. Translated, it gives CASNPGGISGELFF.